Below are 7 T cell receptor beta chains sequenced from a single sample in a study of CD8 T cells in Susac syndrome. The RNA, about 0.5 to 1 ug, was put through reverse transcription using random hexamers. TCRdb reprocessed the immunoSEQ multiplex PCR reads via MiXCR and lists one record per CDR3 protein. Among hundreds of thousands of distinct CDR3 sequences listed, 92% were seen once. The sample taken for sequencing was CD8+ T cells from PBMCs. Every receptor here comes from a human donor with multiple sclerosis.

The rearrangement links TRBV7-9 to TRBJ2-1; D may be TRBD1 (5 bases). Trimming left V 5 bases short and J 8 bases short, with 10 bases between. CDR1 SEHNR and CDR2 FQNEAQ come from the germline V gene (reference sequence). The CDR3 is 12 residues long. The CDR3 is CASSPGSDEQFF. CDR3 nucleotide sequence: TGTGCCAGCAGCCCAGGGTCCGATGAGCAGTTCTTC.

The chain combines TRBV12-3 or TRBV12-4 with TRBJ2-1, with D perhaps matching TRBD2 (5 bases). The CDR3 contains 13 residues. V was pared by 9 bases and J by 9 bases, with 18 bases between. In DNA, the CDR3 is TGTGCCAGTAGCGTCCGAGGTGGTAGTGAGCAGTTCTTC. Its translation is CASSVRGGSEQFF.

This clonotype occurred a few times. The chain employs TRBV11-2 and TRBJ2-5; tentative D call: TRBD2 (6 bases). V shed 3 bases and J shed 2 bases, with 7 bases lying between them. Germline CDR1 reads SGHAT; CDR2 reads FQNNGV. The CDR3 runs to 13 residues. The CDR3 nucleotides are TGTGCCAGCAGCTTGGGGACTCAAGAGACCCAGTACTTC. Amino acid sequence: CASSLGTQETQYF.

This chain links TRBV30 with TRBJ2-1; D not resolved. There are 12 residues in the CDR3. Germline lookup yields CDR1 GTSNPN and CDR2 SVGIG (reference sequence). V lost 0 bases, J lost 2 bases, and 2 bases lay in between. CDR3 loop: CAWSVPYNEQFF. CDR3 in DNA: TGTGCCTGGAGTGTACCCTACAATGAGCAGTTCTTC.

The rearrangement uses TRBV3-1 and TRBJ2-7; 7 bases match TRBD2. The CDR3 has 16 residues. Unmatched junction bases numbered 7, after V lost 0 bases and J lost 2 bases. Germline V gene data show CDR1 as LGHDT and CDR2 as YNNKEL (reference sequence). The DNA of the CDR3 is TGTGCCAGCAGCCAAGATCGGCTAGCGGCCCCCTACGAGCAGTACTTC. This encodes CASSQDRLAAPYEQYF.

The chain employs TRBV2 and TRBJ1-1, with no clear D. V shed 1 base and J shed 3 bases, with 3 bases lying between them. The CDR3 covers 12 residues. Germline values: CDR1 SNHLY, CDR2 FYNNEI. The CDR3 sequence: CASSEGDTEAFF. CDR3 DNA sequence: TGTGCCAGCAGTGAAGGGGACACTGAAGCTTTCTTT.

The genes are TRBV4-3 and TRBJ2-1; 9 positions match TRBD2. V trimming: 1 base; J trimming: 0 bases; junction bases outside the gene matches: 7. Germline CDR1 is LGHNA and CDR2 is YSLEER. The CDR3 runs to 18 residues. The CDR3: CASSQGGGRGSSYNEQFF. The CDR3 bases are TGCGCCAGCAGCCAAGGAGGCGGGAGGGGAAGCTCCTACAATGAGCAGTTCTTC.